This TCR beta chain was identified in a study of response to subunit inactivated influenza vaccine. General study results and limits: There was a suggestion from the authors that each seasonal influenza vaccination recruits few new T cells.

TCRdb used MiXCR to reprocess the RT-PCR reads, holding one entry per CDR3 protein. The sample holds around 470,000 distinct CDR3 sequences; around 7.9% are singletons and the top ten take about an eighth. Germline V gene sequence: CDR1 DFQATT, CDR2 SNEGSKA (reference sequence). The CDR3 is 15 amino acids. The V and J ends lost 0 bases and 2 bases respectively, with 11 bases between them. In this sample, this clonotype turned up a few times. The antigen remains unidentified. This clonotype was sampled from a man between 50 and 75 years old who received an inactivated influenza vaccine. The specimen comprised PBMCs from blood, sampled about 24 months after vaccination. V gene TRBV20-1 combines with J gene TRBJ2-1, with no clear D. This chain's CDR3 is CSARDLLEPYNEQFF. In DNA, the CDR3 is TGCAGTGCTAGAGATCTCCTAGAACCCTACAATGAGCAGTTCTTC.